The 21 T cell receptor beta chains below come from one sample, sequenced in a study of T cell responses to AZD1222 COVID-19 vaccine. TCRdb's table, derived via immunoSEQ multiplex PCR, lists solely in-frame clones and lacks some. The table includes about 77,000 clones, roughly 90% detected once. The sample was peripheral blood, taken 28 days after the second AZD1222 dose. These receptors came from an adult who received the AZD1222 COVID-19 vaccine.

The CDR3: CASSSSSGHYNEQFF. CDR3 bases: TGTGCCAGCAGTTCCTCTAGCGGACACTACAATGAGCAGTTCTTC. This sequence joins TRBV6-5 and TRBJ2-1, with 7 bases identical to TRBD2. V trimming: 4 bases; J trimming: 3 bases; junction bases outside the gene matches: 6. The CDR3 runs to 15 residues. Looked up from germline, CDR1 is MNHEY and CDR2 is SVGAGI.

The chain is built from TRBV14 and TRBJ1-4, with D perhaps TRBD1 (5 bases). The germline V and J ends were trimmed by 4 bases and 5 bases, with 17 bases remaining between them. This CDR3 spans 16 amino acids. CDR1 is SGHDN, CDR2 FVKESK, per germline. This CDR3 reads CASSLLQGGGNEKLFF. Here the CDR3 DNA reads TGTGCCAGCAGCCTGCTCCAGGGAGGAGGGAATGAAAAACTGTTTTTT.

The CDR3 here is CAISSDTGELFF. In DNA form, the CDR3 reads TGTGCCATCAGTTCCGACACCGGGGAGCTGTTTTTT. V gene TRBV10-3 combines with J gene TRBJ2-2; D remains unclear. V was clipped by 5 bases and J by 3 bases, with 4 bases between them. The germline CDR1 and CDR2 sequences are ENHRY and SYGVKD. This CDR3 has 12 residues.

This chain joins TRBV30 and TRBJ1-1, with unresolved D. With 3 bases removed from V and 1 base from J, the gap between germline ends came to 24 bases. The CDR3 contains 18 residues. Germline CDR1 is GTSNPN and CDR2 is SVGIG (reference sequence). The CDR3 nucleotides are TGTGCCTGGAGAGTAGGGCAGACGACTACTCTATCGAACACTGAAGCTTTCTTT. Translated: CAWRVGQTTTLSNTEAFF.

V gene TRBV18 combines with J gene TRBJ1-2, with 9 bases lining up with TRBD1. V lost 1 base and J lost 8; bases outside the gene matches: 8. Germline V lookup: CDR1 KGHSH, CDR2 LQKENI. This CDR3 region has 15 residues. CDR3 in amino acids: CASSPRDRDPRGYTF. CDR3 bases: TGTGCCAGCTCACCACGGGACAGGGACCCCCGAGGCTACACCTTC.

J is TRBJ1-4 and V is TRBV5-1, with 9 bases identical to TRBD1. In germline, CDR1 is SGHRS, CDR2 YFSETQ. This CDR3 has 16 amino acids. The ends lost 5 bases at V and 5 bases at J; junction bases unmatched: 10. The CDR3 sequence: CASSLHGTGGNEKLFF. DNA for the CDR3: TGCGCCAGCAGTTTGCACGGCACAGGGGGCAATGAAAAACTGTTTTTT. Full variable domain (missing parts from reference TRBV5-1 and TRBJ1-4): KAGVTQTPRYLIKTRGQQVTLSCSPISGHRSVSWYQQTPGQGLQFLFEYFSETQRNKGNFPGRFSGRQFSNSRSEMNVSTLELGDSALYLCASSLHGTGGNEKLFFGSGTQLSVL.

V and J are TRBV19 and TRBJ1-2; D is undetermined. The germline gives CDR1 LNHDA, CDR2 SQIVND (reference sequence). Trimming cost V 4 bases and J 3 bases, with 6 bases left between them. CDR3 length: 12 residues. Here the CDR3 DNA reads TGTGCCAGTAGTACCCAGTACTATGGCTACACCTTC. Amino acids: CASSTQYYGYTF.

For the CDR3, the DNA is TGTGCCAGCAGTCACAGGGGGCCTGGAAACACCATATATTTT. The encoded protein is CASSHRGPGNTIYF. This sequence joins TRBV6-6 and TRBJ1-3; 9 bases line up with TRBD1. J gave up 2 bases and V 5 bases, and 1 base lay outside the gene matches. The CDR3 loop spans 14 amino acids. The germline V gene has CDR1 MNHNY and CDR2 SVGAGI (reference sequence).

The V gene is TRBV6-5, the J gene TRBJ1-1; D possibly corresponds to TRBD1 (6 bases). Trimming left V 6 bases short and J 6 bases short, with 17 bases between. CDR1 and CDR2 from the germline V gene are MNHEY and SVGAGI. This CDR3 comprises 14 residues. The CDR3 spells CASRRKTGFSEAFF. The CDR3 bases are TGTGCCAGCAGGCGTAAAACAGGGTTCTCTGAAGCTTTCTTT.

This rearrangement joins TRBV2 to TRBJ1-6; 7 nucleotides line up with TRBD1. The CDR3 covers 14 residues. Germline values: CDR1 SNHLY, CDR2 FYNNEI. Trimming removed 0 bases from V and 7 bases from J; junction bases left unmatched: 0. Here the CDR3 DNA reads TGTGCCAGCAGTGAAGCCAGGGGGAATTCACCCCTCCACTTT. Translated, it gives CASSEARGNSPLHF. The complete variable domain, with remaining parts taken from reference TRBV2 and TRBJ1-6, reads EPEVTQTPSHQVTQMGQEVILRCVPISNHLYFYWYRQILGQKVEFLVSFYNNEISEKSEIFDDQFSVERPDGSNFTLKIRSTKLEDSAMYFCASSEARGNSPLHFGNGTRLTVT.

V gene TRBV11-3 combines with J gene TRBJ2-2, with D uncertain. There are 15 residues in the CDR3. Germline V CDR1 and CDR2: SGHNT, YENEEA. With 5 bases removed from V and 0 bases from J, the gap between germline ends came to 10 bases. CDR3 residues: CASSKQSPNTGELFF. The CDR3 DNA reads TGTGCCAGCAGCAAACAGTCTCCGAACACCGGGGAGCTGTTTTTT. Variable domain in full (rest from reference TRBV11-3 and TRBJ2-2): EAGVVQSPRYKIIEKKQPVAFWCNPISGHNTLYWYLQNLGQGPELLIRYENEEAVDDSQLPKDRFSAERLKGVDSTLKIQPAELGDSAVYLCASSKQSPNTGELFFGEGSRLTVL.

The rearrangement joins TRBV18 to TRBJ1-5, with 12 bases lining up with TRBD1. This CDR3 spans 20 amino acids. Looked up from germline, CDR1 is KGHSH and CDR2 is LQKENI. V lost 3 bases to trimming and J lost 0 bases; unmatched junction nucleotides: 12. The CDR3 region has the DNA TGTGCCAGCTCACCCCGCTTCGGGACAGGGGGCTTATATAGCAATCAGCCCCAGCATTTT. Protein: CASSPRFGTGGLYSNQPQHF.

This rearrangement joins TRBV19 to TRBJ1-1, with a weak D call TRBD1 (5 bases). Germline V CDR1 and CDR2: LNHDA, SQIVND (reference sequence). V dropped 5 bases and J dropped 10 bases, with 17 bases sitting between them. The CDR3 is made up of 13 amino acids. The CDR3 sequence is CASSPRSLRGAFF. CDR3 DNA: TGTGCCAGTAGTCCCCGATCTTTAAGGGGAGCTTTCTTT.

J is TRBJ1-1 and V is TRBV19, with 10 bases fitting TRBD1. After removal of 4 bases from V and 0 bases from J, the junction contained 2 bases not matched to a gene. CDR3 size: 15 residues. Germline V CDR1 and CDR2: LNHDA, SQIVND (reference sequence). The CDR3: CASSRQGAVNTEAFF. In nucleotides, the CDR3 is TGTGCCAGTAGTAGACAGGGGGCCGTGAACACTGAAGCTTTCTTT.

V and J are TRBV21-1 and TRBJ1-6. TRBV21-1 is shown as a pseudogene. This CDR3 comprises 12 residues. CDR3 sequence reads: CAIRTGDSPLHF. For the CDR3, the DNA is TGTGCCATCCGGACGGGGGATTCACCCCTCCACTTT.

The chain carries TRBV6-5 and TRBJ2-3, with unresolved D. CDR1 MNHEY and CDR2 SVGAGI come from the germline V gene. Trimming removed 2 bases from V and 1 base from J, with 10 bases in between. The CDR3 consists of 15 residues. In DNA form, the CDR3 reads TGTGCCAGCAGTTACCGGCTCAGCGGCACAGATACGCAGTATTTT. It codes for CASSYRLSGTDTQYF.

The chain couples TRBV5-6 to TRBJ1-2; D is unresolved. Looked up from germline, CDR1 is SGHDT and CDR2 is YYEEEE. The CDR3 runs to 14 residues. The V gene lost 0 bases and the J gene lost 4 bases, with 10 bases spanning the gap. For the CDR3, the DNA is TGTGCCAGCAGCTTGGTGCAGTCAGGCTATGGCTACACCTTC. This codes for CASSLVQSGYGYTF.

V gene TRBV7-9 combines with J gene TRBJ1-1, with D possibly matching TRBD1 (5 bases). Per the germline V gene, CDR1 is SEHNR and CDR2 is FQNEAQ (reference sequence). Trimming pared 7 bases from V and 3 bases from J, leaving 15 bases between. The CDR3 sequence is 14 residues long. The CDR3 sequence is CASTLSREDTEAFF. As DNA, the CDR3 is TGTGCCAGCACCCTTAGCAGGGAGGACACTGAAGCTTTCTTT.

This rearrangement joins TRBV5-5 to TRBJ1-1; a weak D match, TRBD1 (5 bases). In germline, CDR1 is SGHKS, CDR2 YYEKEE (reference sequence). V was shortened by 1 base and J by 2 bases, with 12 bases between the two germline ends. The CDR3 consists of 15 residues. The CDR3 nucleotides are TGTGCCAGCAGCTTGACTCTAGGGGTTAACACTGAAGCTTTCTTT. Its protein is CASSLTLGVNTEAFF.

Only one count was recorded for this clone. The V gene is TRBV29-1, the J gene TRBJ1-2; D not certain. Per the germline V gene, CDR1 is SQVTM and CDR2 is ANQGSEA. V was pared by 4 bases and J by 2 bases, with 26 bases between. This CDR3 spans 18 amino acids. CDR3 bases: TGCAGCGTTGCCCCCCAGGCTACCCTGGGGAGGAAAAACTATGGCTACACCTTC. It specifies CSVAPQATLGRKNYGYTF.

J is TRBJ2-7 and V is TRBV27; 9 nucleotides agree with TRBD1. Germline loops: CDR1 MNHEY, CDR2 SMNVEV (reference sequence). The CDR3 has 14 amino acids. V lost 5 bases, J lost 2 bases, and 4 bases stayed unmatched. The CDR3 sequence: CASSPGQGTYEQYF. CDR3 in DNA: TGTGCCAGCAGTCCGGGACAGGGAACCTACGAGCAGTACTTC.